The present entry profiles one T cell receptor beta chain with its context. Its antigen is still unknown. This sample is part of a study of beta chain features in type 1 diabetes. Expressed TCRB transcripts were sequenced because the isolated RNA had all been reverse transcribed beforehand. Generated by immunoSEQ multiplex PCR, the TCRdb table keeps only in-frame clones and is missing some. Of about 15,000 clones in the sample, less than 50% were seen once. Between the trimmed V and J ends, which lost 1 base and 3 bases, there was a span of 10 bases. CDR1 and CDR2 (germline): MGHRA, YSYEKL. This CDR3 is 15 amino acids long. Study-level findings and limits: VDJ junctions in type 1 diabetes patients carried more deletions and fewer insertions.

The TCR comes from a woman aged 40 to 50 in good health. The V gene is TRBV4-1, the J gene TRBJ1-5; D remains unclear. The sequenced sample was stem cell memory CD4+ T cells from blood. This CDR3 reads CASSQGAMYNQPQHF. In nucleotides, the CDR3 is TGCGCCAGCAGCCAAGGAGCTATGTACAATCAGCCCCAGCATTTT.